This TCR beta chain was identified in a study of blood T cell repertoires in COVID-19. Across the whole study: Acute and convalescent COVID-19 samples came from the United States, Italy and Spain.

Original analysis: For nucleated cells, counts were estimated from reference gene primer amplification. Assay used: immunoSEQ multiplex PCR; TCRdb lists only in-frame clones, some missing. V, J and clone size are those of that table, while D and trimming were read from the DNA. The sample records 200,000 or so clones, roughly 85% being singletons. Individuals drawn from about two dozen US areas were about 18 to 90 years old. Assignment of participants to cohorts was predicated upon participant-reported clinical history. This clone came up once. The CDR3 covers 16 residues. V gave up 5 bases and J gave up 13 bases; unmatched junction bases: 16.

Material: PBMCs or T cells enriched from blood (not recorded which). The rearrangement links TRBV23-1 to TRBJ1-6; TRBD1 agrees at 8 bases. TRBV23-1 qualifies as an ORF whose function is uncertain. This clonotype originated in a woman in her thirties or forties with acute COVID-19. CDR3 bases: TGCGCCAGCAGTGGGCCCCTAGGACAGGGCCCACAGCCCCTCCACTTT. Its protein product is CASSGPLGQGPQPLHF.